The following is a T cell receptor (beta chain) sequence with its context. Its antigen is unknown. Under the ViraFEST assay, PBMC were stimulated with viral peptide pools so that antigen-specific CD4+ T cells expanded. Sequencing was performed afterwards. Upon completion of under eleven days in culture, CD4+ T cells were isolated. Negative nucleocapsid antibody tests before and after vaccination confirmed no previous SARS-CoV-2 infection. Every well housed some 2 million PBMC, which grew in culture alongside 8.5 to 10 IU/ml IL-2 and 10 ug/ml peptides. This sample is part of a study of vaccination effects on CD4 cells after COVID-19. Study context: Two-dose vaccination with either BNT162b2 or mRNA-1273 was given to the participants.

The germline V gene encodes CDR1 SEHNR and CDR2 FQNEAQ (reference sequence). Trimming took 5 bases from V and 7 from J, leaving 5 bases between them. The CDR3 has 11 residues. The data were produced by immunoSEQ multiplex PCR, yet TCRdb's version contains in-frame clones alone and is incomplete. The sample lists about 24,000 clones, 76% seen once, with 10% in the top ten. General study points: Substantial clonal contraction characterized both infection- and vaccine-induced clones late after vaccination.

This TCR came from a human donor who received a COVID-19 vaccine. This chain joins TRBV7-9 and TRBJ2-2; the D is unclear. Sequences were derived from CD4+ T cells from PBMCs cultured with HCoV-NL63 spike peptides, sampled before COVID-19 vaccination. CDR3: CASSRYGELFF. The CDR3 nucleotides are TGTGCCAGCAGCCGTTACGGGGAGCTGTTTTTT.